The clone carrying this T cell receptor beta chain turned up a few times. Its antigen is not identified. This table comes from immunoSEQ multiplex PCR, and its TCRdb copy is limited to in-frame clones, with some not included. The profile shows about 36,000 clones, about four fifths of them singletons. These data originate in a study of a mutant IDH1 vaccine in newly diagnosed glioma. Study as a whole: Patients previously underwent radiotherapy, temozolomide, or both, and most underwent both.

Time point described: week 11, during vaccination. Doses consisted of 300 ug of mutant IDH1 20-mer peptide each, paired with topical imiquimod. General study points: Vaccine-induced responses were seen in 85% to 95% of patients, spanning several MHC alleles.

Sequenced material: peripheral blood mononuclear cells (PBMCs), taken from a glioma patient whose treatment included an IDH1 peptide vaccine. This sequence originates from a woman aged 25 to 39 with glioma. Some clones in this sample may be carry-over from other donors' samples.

The CDR3 is CASSDRGDYGYTF. The DNA for the CDR3 is TGTGCCAGCAGCGACCGGGGTGACTATGGCTACACCTTC. This rearrangement joins TRBV9 to TRBJ1-2; no firm D call. Between the trimmed V and J ends, which lost 3 bases and 3 bases, there was a span of 9 bases. CDR3 length: 13 residues. CDR1 is SGDLS, CDR2 YYNGEE, per germline. Combining the CDR3 with reference TRBV9 and TRBJ1-2 gives the whole variable domain DSGVTQTPKHLITATGQRVTLRCSPRSGDLSVYWYQQSLDQGLQFLIQYYNGEERAKGNILERFSAQQFPDLHSELNLSSLELGDSALYFCASSDRGDYGYTFGSGTRLTVV.